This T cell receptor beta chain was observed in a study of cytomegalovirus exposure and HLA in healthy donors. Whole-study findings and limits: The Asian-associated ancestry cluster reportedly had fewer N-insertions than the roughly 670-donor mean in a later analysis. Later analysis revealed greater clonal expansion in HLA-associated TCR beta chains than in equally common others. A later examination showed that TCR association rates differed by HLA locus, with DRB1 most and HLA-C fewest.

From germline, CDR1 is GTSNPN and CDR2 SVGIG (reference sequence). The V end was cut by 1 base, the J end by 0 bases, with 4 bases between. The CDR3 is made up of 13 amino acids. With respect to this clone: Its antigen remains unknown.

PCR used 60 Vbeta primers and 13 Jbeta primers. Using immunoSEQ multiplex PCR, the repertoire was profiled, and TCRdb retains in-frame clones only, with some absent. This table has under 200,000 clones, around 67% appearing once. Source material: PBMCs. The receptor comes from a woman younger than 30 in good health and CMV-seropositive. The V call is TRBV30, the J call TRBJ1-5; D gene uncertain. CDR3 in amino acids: CAWSANSNQPQHF. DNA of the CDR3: TGTGCCTGGAGTGCAAATAGCAATCAGCCCCAGCATTTT. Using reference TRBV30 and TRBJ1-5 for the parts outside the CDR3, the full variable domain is SQTIHQWPATLVQPVGSPLSLECTVEGTSNPNLYWYRQAAGRGLQLLFYSVGIGQISSEVPQNLSASRPQDRQFILSSKKLLLSDSGFYLCAWSANSNQPQHFGDGTRLSIL.